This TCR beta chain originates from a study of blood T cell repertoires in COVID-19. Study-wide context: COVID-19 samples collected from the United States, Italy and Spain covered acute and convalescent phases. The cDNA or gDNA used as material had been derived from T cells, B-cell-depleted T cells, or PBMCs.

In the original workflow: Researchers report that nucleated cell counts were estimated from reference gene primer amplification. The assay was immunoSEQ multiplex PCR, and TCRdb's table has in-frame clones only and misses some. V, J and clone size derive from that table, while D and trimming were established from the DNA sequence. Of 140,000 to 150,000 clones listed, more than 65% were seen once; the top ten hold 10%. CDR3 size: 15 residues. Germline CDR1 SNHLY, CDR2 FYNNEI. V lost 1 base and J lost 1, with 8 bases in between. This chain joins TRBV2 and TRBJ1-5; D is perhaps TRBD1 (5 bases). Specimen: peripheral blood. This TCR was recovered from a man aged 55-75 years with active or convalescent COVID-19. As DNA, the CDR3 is TGTGCCAGCAGTGAAGGGGGGAGGAGCAATCAGCCCCAGCATTTT. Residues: CASSEGGRSNQPQHF.